Listed below are T cell receptor beta chains from one sample, sequenced in a study of T cells after yellow fever vaccination. TCRdb re-called the 5' RACE reads through MiXCR, storing one row per CDR3 protein. Here the sample spans hundreds of thousands of distinct CDR3 sequences, around a sixth being singletons. The sequences come from PBMCs, collected before the yellow fever booster vaccination. The origin of the receptors is a man aged 18-30 years who received the YFV17D yellow fever vaccine. Each CDR3 is given with its conserved first and last residue. A row's size may be missing; if present it is once, few, many or a size class.

J gene: TRBJ2-1; V gene: TRBV5-4; clone size: .; CDR3 protein: CASSLDRVNNEQFF
J gene: TRBJ2-5; V gene: TRBV5-1; clone size: .; CDR3 protein: CASSLGPGTQYF
J gene: TRBJ1-1; V gene: TRBV5-1; clone size: few; CDR3 protein: CASSGQGIGNTEAFF
J gene: TRBJ1-4; V gene: TRBV4-3; clone size: .; CDR3 protein: CASSQRGTTNEKLFF
J gene: TRBJ2-7; V gene: TRBV20-1; clone size: .; CDR3 protein: CSAEKPGTGRKEQYF
J gene: TRBJ2-1; V gene: TRBV29-1; clone size: .; CDR3 protein: CSVDGPGGRNEQFF
J gene: TRBJ1-2; V gene: TRBV11-2; clone size: .; CDR3 protein: CASSRVQGARPYGYTF
J gene: TRBJ2-7; V gene: TRBV7-9; clone size: .; CDR3 protein: CASTLGGVNEQYF
J gene: TRBJ2-1; V gene: TRBV6-5; clone size: .; CDR3 protein: CASSYIPDNEQFF
J gene: TRBJ2-5; V gene: TRBV4-3; clone size: few; CDR3 protein: CASSQETSGGAPETQYF
J gene: TRBJ2-5; V gene: TRBV6-6; clone size: .; CDR3 protein: CASSYGGEQETQYF
J gene: TRBJ2-7; V gene: TRBV6-2/TRBV6-3; clone size: few; CDR3 protein: CASRTRAEVGVQYF
J gene: TRBJ2-3; V gene: TRBV28; clone size: .; CDR3 protein: CASYPGPGTDTQYF
J gene: TRBJ1-6; V gene: TRBV12-3/TRBV12-4; clone size: .; CDR3 protein: CASREQGDSPLHF
J gene: TRBJ2-5; V gene: TRBV4-1; clone size: .; CDR3 protein: CASSRAYREMGQETQYF
J gene: TRBJ1-6; V gene: TRBV12-3/TRBV12-4; clone size: few; CDR3 protein: CASSSGPGSPLHF
J gene: TRBJ1-5; V gene: TRBV7-8; clone size: .; CDR3 protein: CASSTRTGMLSLKNQPQHF
J gene: TRBJ2-3; V gene: TRBV5-1; clone size: many; CDR3 protein: CASSLQRGRTDTQYF
J gene: TRBJ2-2; V gene: TRBV5-6; clone size: once; CDR3 protein: CASSLLGQGANTGELFF
J gene: TRBJ1-2; V gene: TRBV9; clone size: few; CDR3 protein: CASSGANRGLHGYTF
J gene: TRBJ1-1; V gene: TRBV6-5; clone size: few; CDR3 protein: CASRNVGEGIAFF
J gene: TRBJ1-5; V gene: TRBV19; clone size: .; CDR3 protein: CASSIGDSPRPQHF
J gene: TRBJ1-2; V gene: TRBV4-3; clone size: few; CDR3 protein: CASSQGARGRGGYTF
J gene: TRBJ1-2; V gene: TRBV20-1; clone size: few; CDR3 protein: CSARGRGAINYGYTF
J gene: TRBJ2-1; V gene: TRBV21-1; clone size: few; CDR3 protein: CASSNRGGSYNEQFF
J gene: TRBJ2-1; V gene: TRBV7-2; clone size: few; CDR3 protein: CASSLGQGRVNEQFF
J gene: TRBJ1-1; V gene: TRBV12-3/TRBV12-4; clone size: .; CDR3 protein: CASSLGAIAFF
J gene: TRBJ2-1; V gene: TRBV15; clone size: .; CDR3 protein: CATSRDQGYEQFF
J gene: TRBJ1-2; V gene: TRBV25-1; clone size: few; CDR3 protein: CASRGDRGGRYGYTF
J gene: TRBJ1-2; V gene: TRBV29-1; clone size: few; CDR3 protein: CSVEAQRYGYTF
J gene: TRBJ2-1; V gene: TRBV5-1; clone size: .; CDR3 protein: CASSLRTGYEQFF
J gene: TRBJ1-2; V gene: TRBV6-5; clone size: many; CDR3 protein: CASSYGMGASYGYTF
J gene: TRBJ2-7; V gene: TRBV20-1; clone size: few; CDR3 protein: CSATGTGPEQYF
J gene: TRBJ2-7; V gene: TRBV7-8; clone size: few; CDR3 protein: CASSLAGTSNEQYF
J gene: TRBJ2-3; V gene: TRBV7-9; clone size: .; CDR3 protein: CAGASGRASGYADTQYF
J gene: TRBJ2-4; V gene: TRBV6-1; clone size: few; CDR3 protein: CASSDVIQYF
J gene: TRBJ1-5; V gene: TRBV7-3; clone size: .; CDR3 protein: CASSPSSGVGPQHF
J gene: TRBJ1-1; V gene: TRBV15; clone size: .; CDR3 protein: CATSRDKAGGSEAFF
J gene: TRBJ1-2; V gene: TRBV12-3/TRBV12-4; clone size: .; CDR3 protein: CASSLLGALGYTF
J gene: TRBJ1-1; V gene: TRBV6-2/TRBV6-3; clone size: few; CDR3 protein: CASSEGARAFF
J gene: TRBJ2-1; V gene: TRBV5-1; clone size: many; CDR3 protein: CASTPWTGSANEQFF
J gene: TRBJ1-2; V gene: TRBV5-1; clone size: .; CDR3 protein: CASTPGRLSDNGYTF
J gene: TRBJ1-1; V gene: TRBV7-9; clone size: .; CDR3 protein: CASSPAYTEAFF
J gene: TRBJ1-1; V gene: TRBV5-1; clone size: .; CDR3 protein: CASSRAGMKDYTEAFF
J gene: TRBJ2-2; V gene: TRBV25-1; clone size: .; CDR3 protein: CASSIPGELFF
J gene: TRBJ2-3; V gene: TRBV4-3; clone size: many; CDR3 protein: CASSQEPLISDTQYF
J gene: TRBJ1-5; V gene: TRBV10-3; clone size: few; CDR3 protein: CAISDQGAGQPQHF
J gene: TRBJ2-3; V gene: TRBV6-4; clone size: .; CDR3 protein: CASSATGIDTQYF
J gene: TRBJ1-5; V gene: TRBV7-2; clone size: few; CDR3 protein: CASSLSGGPQPQHF
J gene: TRBJ1-5; V gene: TRBV6-7; clone size: .; CDR3 protein: CASSYSGRVEWQPQHF
J gene: TRBJ2-3; V gene: TRBV27; clone size: .; CDR3 protein: CASSPLGGRPQYF
J gene: TRBJ1-4; V gene: TRBV5-1; clone size: .; CDR3 protein: CASSLGLGQGNEKLFF
J gene: TRBJ2-1; V gene: TRBV20-1; clone size: .; CDR3 protein: CSVLGGRYNEQFF
J gene: TRBJ1-6; V gene: TRBV6-5; clone size: .; CDR3 protein: CASSLDRVYHSPLHF
J gene: TRBJ2-3; V gene: TRBV6-5; clone size: .; CDR3 protein: CASSYFQGSDTQYF
J gene: TRBJ2-3; V gene: TRBV6-5; clone size: few; CDR3 protein: CASSYSRSGRDTQYF
J gene: TRBJ1-6; V gene: TRBV2; clone size: few; CDR3 protein: CASSEPGLSATNSPLHF
J gene: TRBJ2-1; V gene: TRBV27; clone size: few; CDR3 protein: CASSLQGVSSYNEQFF